This TCR beta chain was observed in a study of cytomegalovirus exposure and HLA in healthy donors. Germline-derived CDR1 and CDR2 are MNHNY and SVGAGI (reference sequence). Trimming cost V 4 bases and J 5 bases, with 14 bases left between them. The CDR3 contains 14 residues. Of note for this clone: What it binds is unknown.

Regarding the study as a whole: There were a few CMV-associated chains whose specificity for CMV antigens was confirmed in vitro.

Use of 60 Vbeta and 13 Jbeta primers characterized the PCR. Libraries were prepared by immunoSEQ multiplex PCR; TCRdb keeps only in-frame clonotypes and omits some of them. The sample contains approximately 87,000 clones, approximately 85% of which appear only once. Although they were nominally healthy when sampled, donors likely had unrecorded immune exposures. This sequence joins TRBV6-6 and TRBJ1-2; D possibly corresponds to TRBD1 (6 bases). The origin of this receptor is a woman between 18 and 29 years old in good health and CMV-seropositive. Input material: PBMCs. CDR3 protein: CASSLSRGPYGYTF. The CDR3 coding sequence is TGTGCCAGCAGTTTATCGCGGGGGCCTTATGGCTACACCTTC.